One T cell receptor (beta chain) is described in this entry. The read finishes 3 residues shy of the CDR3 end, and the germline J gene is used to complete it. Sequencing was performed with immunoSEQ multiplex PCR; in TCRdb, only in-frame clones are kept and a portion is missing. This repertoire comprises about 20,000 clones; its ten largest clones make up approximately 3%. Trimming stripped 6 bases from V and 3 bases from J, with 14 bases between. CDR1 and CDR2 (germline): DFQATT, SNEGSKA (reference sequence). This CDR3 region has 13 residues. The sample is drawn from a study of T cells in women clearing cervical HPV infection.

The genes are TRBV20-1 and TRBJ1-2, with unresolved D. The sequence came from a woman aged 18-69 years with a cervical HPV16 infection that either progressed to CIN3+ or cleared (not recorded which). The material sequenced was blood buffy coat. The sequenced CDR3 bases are TGCAGTGCCCCAACCGGGCGGGACTATGGC. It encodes CSAPTGRDYG. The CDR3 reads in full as CSAPTGRDYGYTF.